This section outlines one TCR beta chain sequence together with its context. The antigen is undetermined. Germline V gene data show CDR1 as SGHNT and CDR2 as YYREEE (reference sequence). The CDR3 contains 12 residues. V gave up 3 bases and J gave up 5 bases, with 9 bases separating them. Assay used: immunoSEQ multiplex PCR; TCRdb lists only in-frame clones, some missing. Seen here are 120,000 to 150,000 clones, 85% to 90% observed once, and the top ten hold less than 3.5%. The data originate from a study of cytomegalovirus exposure and HLA in healthy donors. Separation from the roughly 600-subject first cohort characterized the roughly 120-subject validation cohort, to which the donors belonged. Points from the study as a whole: It was approximately 150 TCR beta chains that were listed as cytomegalovirus-associated. Cytomegalovirus status was reportedly diagnosed by the classifier with high sensitivity and specificity. Rarity characterized most TCR sequences, yet some public TCRs appeared in many donors.

This clonotype originated in a man aged 18 to 30 in good health and CMV-seronegative. The sample comprised PBMCs. The chain recombines TRBV5-4 with TRBJ2-7; no reliable D call. DNA of the CDR3: TGTGCCAGCAGCTCAGACTCTCACGAGCAGTACTTC. Translating it yields CASSSDSHEQYF.